Listed below are T cell receptor beta chains from one sample, sequenced in a study of control samples from healthy donors and cancer patients. The protocol was immunoSEQ multiplex PCR, while the TCRdb copy is restricted to in-frame clones and leaves out a portion. The data contain 100,000 to 150,000 clones, 80% to 90% of them singletons. Input material: blood. Every receptor here comes from a man in his forties or fifties in good health. Each CDR3 is given with its conserved first and last residue.

v_gene: TRBV5-6
len: 16
CDR3aa: CASSLYRAGMGDTQYF

v_gene: TRBV14
len: 15
CDR3aa: CASSLPGRTYNEQFF

v_gene: TRBV7-2
len: 16
CDR3aa: CASSLTSGTGDYGYTF

v_gene: TRBV19
len: 15
CDR3aa: CASRTSGGSSYEQYF

v_gene: TRBV25-1
len: 18
CDR3aa: CASRSGGGGFFRTGELFF

v_gene: TRBV7-2
len: 14
CDR3aa: CASQGPFSYNEQFF

v_gene: TRBV18
len: 12
CDR3aa: CASWGGGFGYTF

v_gene: TRBV6-1
len: 15
CDR3aa: CASSEEPSGETEAFF

v_gene: TRBV7-9
len: 15
CDR3aa: CASSLLRSRYAEAFF

v_gene: TRBV25-1
len: 15
CDR3aa: CASSEGAMLRETQYF

v_gene: TRBV15
len: 16
CDR3aa: CATSRATGGTKNIQYF

v_gene: TRBV11-2
len: 11
CDR3aa: CASSLVGTQYF

v_gene: TRBV7-9
len: 16
CDR3aa: CASSFSGQGNNSPLHF

v_gene: TRBV5-6
len: 17
CDR3aa: CASSLVGLAGGGETQYF

v_gene: TRBV5-6
len: 17
CDR3aa: CASSLVGGQGVRTEAFF

v_gene: TRBV30
len: 16
CDR3aa: CAWGAQGAVGLDTQYF

v_gene: TRBV7-2
len: 14
CDR3aa: CASSPDRSTDTQYF

v_gene: TRBV19
len: 16
CDR3aa: CASSVDRGPGANVLTF

v_gene: TRBV11-2
len: 12
CDR3aa: CASRWSQETQYF

v_gene: TRBV7-3
len: 18
CDR3aa: CASSLYAGGISSDTEAFF

v_gene: TRBV9
len: 16
CDR3aa: CASSATQESMNTEAFF

v_gene: TRBV21-1
len: 19
CDR3aa: CASSAQRDRGLRANYGYTF

v_gene: TRBV5-6
len: 15
CDR3aa: CASSPLRKPYNEQFF

v_gene: TRBV24-1
len: 13
CDR3aa: CATGQPYQETQYF

v_gene: TRBV29-1
len: 13
CDR3aa: CSVDPGRNTEAFF

v_gene: TRBV24-1
len: 15
CDR3aa: CATSDAGGRTDTQYF

v_gene: TRBV6-2/TRBV6-3
len: 16
CDR3aa: CASSYERMRTNEKLFF